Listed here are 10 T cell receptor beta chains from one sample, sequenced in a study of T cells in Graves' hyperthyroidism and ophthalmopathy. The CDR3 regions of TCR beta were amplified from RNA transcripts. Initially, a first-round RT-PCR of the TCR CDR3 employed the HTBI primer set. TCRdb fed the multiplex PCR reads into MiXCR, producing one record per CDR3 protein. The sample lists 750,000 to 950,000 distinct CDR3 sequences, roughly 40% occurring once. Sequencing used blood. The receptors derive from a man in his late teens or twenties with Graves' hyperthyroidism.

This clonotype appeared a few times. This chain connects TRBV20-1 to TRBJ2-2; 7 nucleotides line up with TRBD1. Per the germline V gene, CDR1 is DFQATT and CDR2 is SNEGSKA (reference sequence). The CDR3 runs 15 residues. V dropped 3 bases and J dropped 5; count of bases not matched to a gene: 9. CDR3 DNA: TGCAGTGCTAGTCATAGGGACAGTTATACCGGGGAGCTGTTTTTT. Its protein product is CSASHRDSYTGELFF.

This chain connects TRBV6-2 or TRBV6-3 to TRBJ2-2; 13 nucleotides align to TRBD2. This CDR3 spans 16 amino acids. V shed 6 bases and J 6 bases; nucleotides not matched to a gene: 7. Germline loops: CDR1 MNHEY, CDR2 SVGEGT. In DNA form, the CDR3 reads TGTGCCAGCAGCTCAGGACTAGCGGGAGACGCCGGGGAGCTGTTTTTT. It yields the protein CASSSGLAGDAGELFF.

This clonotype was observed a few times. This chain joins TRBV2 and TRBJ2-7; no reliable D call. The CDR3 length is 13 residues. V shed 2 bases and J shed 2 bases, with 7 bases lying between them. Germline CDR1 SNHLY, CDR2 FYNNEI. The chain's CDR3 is CASSESQTYEQYF. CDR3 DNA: TGTGCCAGCAGTGAAAGCCAGACCTACGAGCAGTACTTC.

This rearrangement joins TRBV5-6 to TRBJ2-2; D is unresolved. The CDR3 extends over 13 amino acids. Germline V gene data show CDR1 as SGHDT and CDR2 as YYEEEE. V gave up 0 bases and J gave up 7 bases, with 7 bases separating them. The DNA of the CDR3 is TGTGCCAGCAGCTTGGCGGATAACGGGGAGCTGTTTTTT. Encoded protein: CASSLADNGELFF.

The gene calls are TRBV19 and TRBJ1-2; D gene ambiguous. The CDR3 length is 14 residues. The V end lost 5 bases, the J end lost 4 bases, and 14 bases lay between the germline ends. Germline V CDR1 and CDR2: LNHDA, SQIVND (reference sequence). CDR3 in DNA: TGTGCCAGTAGTTCAACATCCCGGTCCTATGGCTACACCTTC. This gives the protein CASSSTSRSYGYTF.

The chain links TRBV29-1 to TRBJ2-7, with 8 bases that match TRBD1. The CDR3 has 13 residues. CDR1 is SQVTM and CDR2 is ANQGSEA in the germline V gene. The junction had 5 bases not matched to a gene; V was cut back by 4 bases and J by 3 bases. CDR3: CSVARQGSYEQYF. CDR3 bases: TGCAGCGTTGCCCGACAGGGGAGCTACGAGCAGTACTTC.

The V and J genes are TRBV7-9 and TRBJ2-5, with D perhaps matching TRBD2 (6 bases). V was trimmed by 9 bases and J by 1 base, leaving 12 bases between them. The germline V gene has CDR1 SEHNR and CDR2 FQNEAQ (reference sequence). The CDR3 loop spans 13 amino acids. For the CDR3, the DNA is TGTGCCAGTAAGGGGACTTCCCAAGAGACCCAGTACTTC. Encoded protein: CASKGTSQETQYF.

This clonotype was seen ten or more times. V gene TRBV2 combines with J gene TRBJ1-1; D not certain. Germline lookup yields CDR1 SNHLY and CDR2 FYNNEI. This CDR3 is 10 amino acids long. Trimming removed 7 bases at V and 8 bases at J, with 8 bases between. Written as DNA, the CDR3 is TGTGCCAGCAAGAGACGAGAAGCTTTCTTT. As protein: CASKRREAFF.

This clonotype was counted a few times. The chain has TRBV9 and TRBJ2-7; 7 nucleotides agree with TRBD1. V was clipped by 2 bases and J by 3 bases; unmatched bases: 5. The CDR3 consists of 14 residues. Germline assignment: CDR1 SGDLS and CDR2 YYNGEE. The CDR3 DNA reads TGTGCCAGCAGCGTTGGACAGGACCTCTACGAGCAGTACTTC. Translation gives CASSVGQDLYEQYF.

The CDR3 loop is CASSEYRGGTDTQYF. The CDR3, as DNA: TGTGCCAGCAGTGAATATCGGGGAGGGACAGATACGCAGTATTTT. The chain links TRBV25-1 to TRBJ2-3; 7 bases line up with TRBD2. Per the germline V gene, CDR1 is MGHDK and CDR2 is SYGVNS. The CDR3 covers 15 residues. Trimming removed 0 bases from V and 3 bases from J; junction bases left unmatched: 3. Full variable domain (remainder filled in from reference TRBV25-1 and TRBJ2-3): EADIYQTPRYLVIGTGKKITLECSQTMGHDKMYWYQQDPGMELHLIHYSYGVNSTEKGDLSSESTVSRIRTEHFPLTLESARPSHTSQYLCASSEYRGGTDTQYFGPGTRLTVL.